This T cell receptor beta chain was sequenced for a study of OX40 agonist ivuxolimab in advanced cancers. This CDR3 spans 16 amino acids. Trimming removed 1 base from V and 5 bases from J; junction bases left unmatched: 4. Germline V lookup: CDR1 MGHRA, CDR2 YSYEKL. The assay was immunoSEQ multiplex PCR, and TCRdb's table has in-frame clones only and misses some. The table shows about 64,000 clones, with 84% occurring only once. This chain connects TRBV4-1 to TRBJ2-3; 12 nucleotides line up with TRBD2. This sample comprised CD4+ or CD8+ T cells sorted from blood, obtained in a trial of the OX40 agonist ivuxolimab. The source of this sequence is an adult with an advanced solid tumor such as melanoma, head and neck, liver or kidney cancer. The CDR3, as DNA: TGCGCCAGCAGCCAAGGACTAGCGGGAGTTGGAGATACGCAGTATTTT. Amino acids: CASSQGLAGVGDTQYF.